Here is one TCR beta chain with its context. It has no known antigen specificity. No quality values exist for individual bases; no much larger clone is one base distant. The source of the sample is a study of technical replicates of blood from a few donors (dated by TCRdb to about 2017). Libraries came from the immunoSEQ multiplex PCR assay. Here the immuneACCESS table is served through TCRdb, limited to in-frame sequences with V and J called. Missing clones are a known gap in these copies; in checked studies unresolved V genes cover under half, and the rest lacks a known reason. This sample is represented by roughly 62,000 clones; roughly nine tenths of them were singletons. About 3.9% of the sample lies in the top ten. The V end gives up 0 bases and the J end 8 bases, leaving 3 bases in the junction not matched to a gene. There are 14 amino acids in the CDR3, from cysteine to phenylalanine inclusive. Only the CDR3 DNA stays, 42 bases, in frame from base 1. The germline V gene sets CDR1 to SGHRS and CDR2 to YFSETQ.

The sequenced sample was PBMCs. The sequence links TRBV5-1 to TRBJ1-2, with 11 middle bases fitting TRBD1. The origin of this receptor is a human donor in good health. Some clones in this sample may be carry-over from other donors' samples. At the DNA level, the sequence is TGCGCCAGCAGCTTGGAGGGACAGGGGGGAGGCTACACCTTC. The encoded protein is CASSLEGQGGGYTF.